Below are 15 T cell receptor beta chains sequenced from a single sample in a study of response to subunit inactivated influenza vaccine (dated 2018 in TCRdb). The library came from RT-PCR. The sequencer was an Illumina HiSeq 2500. In TCRdb, the public reads were trimmed at Q25 with fastp and aligned with MiXCR, with productive beta chains retained. Rows with one shared CDR3 protein collapse into an entry with the most common genes and DNA. The sample table shows a few hundred thousand distinct CDR3 sequences, and 11% to 15% are seen once. The top ten hold 11% of the sample. Sample: PBMCs from blood, taken 11 to 12 days after vaccination. These receptors all come from a man between 45 and 60 years old who received an inactivated influenza vaccine. Donor details come from another sample of the same person, matched by shared clones.

The rearrangement links TRBV24-1 to TRBJ2-2; D is unresolved. This CDR3 is built from 15 residues. The germline V and J ends were trimmed by 6 bases and 5 bases, with 15 bases remaining between them. The germline gives CDR1 KGHDR, CDR2 SFDVKD. The CDR3 sequence is CATSPGSLITGELFF. CDR3 DNA: TGTGCCACCAGTCCCGGATCTCTTATTACCGGGGAGCTGTTTTTT.

This clonotype turned up a few times. V and J are TRBV6-4 and TRBJ2-2; TRBD1 agrees at 9 bases. Germline V gene data show CDR1 as MRHNA and CDR2 as SNTAGT. The junction had 4 bases not matched to a gene; V was cut back by 2 bases and J by 6 bases. The CDR3 totals 15 residues. DNA for the CDR3: TGTGCCAGCAGTGACCTGGACAGGGGTGCCGGGGAGCTGTTTTTT. Protein sequence: CASSDLDRGAGELFF.

This clonotype occurred a few times. The CDR3 region is CSARDTSGRSRTDTQYF. The CDR3, as DNA: TGCAGTGCTAGAGATACTAGCGGGAGGAGTAGGACAGATACGCAGTATTTT. The V and J genes are TRBV20-1 and TRBJ2-3; 12 positions match TRBD2. The CDR3 contains 17 residues. V lost 0 bases to trimming and J lost 3 bases; unmatched junction nucleotides: 7. CDR1 and CDR2 (germline): DFQATT, SNEGSKA (reference sequence).

This sequence joins TRBV10-3 and TRBJ2-7; D perhaps matches TRBD1 (7 bases). The V and J ends lost 2 bases and 6 bases respectively, with 11 bases between them. Germline V CDR1 and CDR2: ENHRY, SYGVKD. The CDR3 sequence is 13 residues long. The DNA for the CDR3 is TGTGCCATCAGTGAGAACCAGGGGGGCGAGCAGTACTTC. Protein sequence: CAISENQGGEQYF.

About this clonotype itself: Compared with germline, one end of the junction differs, possibly owing to a read error. This sequence joins TRBV29-1 and TRBJ2-1, with 9 bases lining up with TRBD1. This CDR3 spans 13 amino acids. Germline V gives CDR1 SQVTM, CDR2 ANQGSEA. The CDR3 sequence: CSVVGQGHNEQSF. The DNA of the CDR3 is TGCAGCGTTGTGGGACAGGGACACAATGAGCAGTCCTTC.

The chain carries TRBV4-3 and TRBJ2-2; TRBD2 might be the D (5 bases). V lost 4 bases and J 4 bases, leaving 16 bases between the germline ends. The V gene's germline CDR1 is LGHNA and CDR2 YSLEER. CDR3 size: 16 residues. CDR3 loop: CASSPGERGGTGELFF. The CDR3 nucleotides are TGCGCCAGCAGCCCTGGCGAGCGCGGAGGCACCGGGGAGCTGTTTTTT.

This chain uses TRBV10-3 with TRBJ2-1; 9 nucleotides align to TRBD2. From germline, CDR1 is ENHRY and CDR2 SYGVKD. The CDR3 consists of 14 residues. With V trimmed by 10 bases and J by 7 bases, 11 bases remained unmatched. CDR3 sequence: CASSWGLAGNEQFF. The CDR3 nucleotides are TGTGCCAGCTCTTGGGGACTAGCAGGGAATGAGCAGTTCTTC.

A remark on this clonotype: Given the absence of the conserved phenylalanine or tryptophan at the CDR3 end, a read error is likely. V and J are TRBV12-3 or TRBV12-4 and TRBJ2-7; D not resolved. The DNA end lines up better with TRBJ2-1; the J call may be wrong. The CDR3 is 12 residues long. The CDR3 sequence is CASSEGLNEQFL. The DNA of the CDR3 is TGTGCCAGCAGTGAAGGGTTGAATGAGCAGTTCCTC.

This clonotype has only a few counts. J is TRBJ2-3 and V is TRBV28, with 15 bases aligning to TRBD2. CDR1 and CDR2 (germline): MDHEN, SYDVKM. Losses at the gene ends were 4 bases for V and 0 bases for J; bases not matched to a gene: 14. The CDR3 runs to 21 residues. CDR3 nucleotides: TGTGCCAGCAGTTCACCCCCGGGACTAGCGGGGGGACGCTCTAGCACAGATACGCAGTATTTT. As protein: CASSSPPGLAGGRSSTDTQYF. Full variable domain (rest looked up from reference TRBV28 and TRBJ2-3): DVKVTQSSRYLVKRTGEKVFLECVQDMDHENMFWYRQDPGLGLRLIYFSYDVKMKEKGDIPEGYSVSREKKERFSLILESASTNQTSMYLCASSSPPGLAGGRSSTDTQYFGPGTRLTVL.

This clonotype was detected ten times or more. The V call is TRBV4-1, the J call TRBJ2-5; D is undetermined. Per germline, CDR1 MGHRA and CDR2 YSYEKL. V gave up 3 bases and J gave up 4 bases, with 12 bases separating them. The CDR3 sequence is 14 residues long. The CDR3 nucleotides are TGCGCCAGCAGCCATTATGGCAGACGAGAGACCCAGTACTTC. It encodes CASSHYGRRETQYF.

The chain uses TRBV18 and TRBJ1-4, with 8 bases matching TRBD1. The CDR3 is 15 amino acids. The junction had 4 bases not matched to a gene; V was cut back by 5 bases and J by 2 bases. Germline-derived CDR1 and CDR2 are KGHSH and LQKENI. CDR3 loop: CASSGRTGTNEKLFF. For the CDR3, the DNA is TGTGCCAGCTCAGGACGGACAGGGACTAATGAAAAACTGTTTTTT.

This clonotype was seen more than once but under ten times. The chain joins TRBV20-1 to TRBJ1-5; possibly TRBD1 for D (5 bases). The CDR3 is made up of 15 amino acids. The germline V and J ends were trimmed by 7 bases and 2 bases, with 18 bases remaining between them. From germline, CDR1 is DFQATT and CDR2 SNEGSKA (reference sequence). The CDR3 reads CSGTGGGRGNQPQHF. CDR3 sequence (DNA): TGCAGTGGGACCGGGGGGGGTCGGGGCAATCAGCCCCAGCATTTT.

This clonotype has just a few counts. J is TRBJ2-1 and V is TRBV12-3 or TRBV12-4; D could derive from TRBD1 or TRBD2 (5 bases each). CDR3 length: 14 amino acids. V lost 4 bases and J 3 bases, leaving 10 bases between the germline ends. The CDR3 region has the DNA TGTGCCAGCAGTTCCGGGACCATCTACAATGAGCAGTTCTTC. This sequence encodes CASSSGTIYNEQFF.

The chain has TRBV5-8 and TRBJ2-2; a possible D gene is TRBD1 (6 bases). CDR1 and CDR2 from the germline V gene are SGHTS and YDEGEE. V was cut by 2 bases and J by 3 bases, with 8 bases left in between. The CDR3 loop spans 14 amino acids. DNA for the CDR3: TGTGCCAGCAGCTTCGAGGGGGACACCGGGGAGCTGTTTTTT. This translates into CASSFEGDTGELFF.

This clonotype came up a few times. This sequence joins TRBV12-3 or TRBV12-4 and TRBJ1-5; the D gene is possibly TRBD1 (5 bases). The CDR3 has 14 amino acids. V lost 3 bases to trimming and J lost 7 bases, with 13 bases between them. This CDR3 reads CASSFGGGGQPQHF. The CDR3, as DNA: TGTGCCAGCAGTTTCGGGGGGGGAGGGCAGCCCCAGCATTTT.